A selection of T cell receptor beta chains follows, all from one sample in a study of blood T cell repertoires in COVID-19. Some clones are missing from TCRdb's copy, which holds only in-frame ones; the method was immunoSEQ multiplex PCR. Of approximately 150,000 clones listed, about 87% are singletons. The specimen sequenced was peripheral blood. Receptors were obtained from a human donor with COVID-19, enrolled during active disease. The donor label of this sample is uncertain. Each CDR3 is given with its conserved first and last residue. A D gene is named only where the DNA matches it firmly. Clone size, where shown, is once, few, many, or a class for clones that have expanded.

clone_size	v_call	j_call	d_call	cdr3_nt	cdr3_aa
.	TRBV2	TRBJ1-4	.	TGTGCCAGCAGGGCCCCCCCGGGTAGTGAAAAACTGTTTTTT	CASRAPPGSEKLFF
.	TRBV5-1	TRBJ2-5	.	TGCGCCAGCAAATCCGGGACTGAGGGAGGAGAGACCCAGTACTTC	CASKSGTEGGETQYF
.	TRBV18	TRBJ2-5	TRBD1	TGTGCCAGCTCACCACGTGAACAGGGGAAGGAGACCCAGTACTTC	CASSPREQGKETQYF
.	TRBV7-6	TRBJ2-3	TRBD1	TGTGCCAGCAGCCCCCGGGACAGGGGATACACAGATACGCAGTATTTT	CASSPRDRGYTDTQYF
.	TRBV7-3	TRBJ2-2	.	TGTGCCAGCAAGGGGGATTACACCGGGGAGCTGTTTTTT	CASKGDYTGELFF
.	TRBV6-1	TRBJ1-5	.	TGTGCCAGCAGTGATAATTTTAGCAATCAGCCCCAGCATTTT	CASSDNFSNQPQHF
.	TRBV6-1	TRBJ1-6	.	TGTGCCAGCAGTGAAGTGATGTGGTCGGGCTCCTATAATTCACCCCTCCACTTT	CASSEVMWSGSYNSPLHF
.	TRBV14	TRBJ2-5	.	TGTGCCAGCAGCTGGACAGTCCAAGAGACCCAGTACTTC	CASSWTVQETQYF
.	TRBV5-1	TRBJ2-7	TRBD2	TGCGCCAGCAGCTTGGCAGGACTAGCGGGGGTTGGTAGCTCCTACGAGCAGTACTTC	CASSLAGLAGVGSSYEQYF
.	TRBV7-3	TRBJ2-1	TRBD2	TGTGCCAGCAGCACCGGGACTAGCAATGAGCAGTTCTTC	CASSTGTSNEQFF
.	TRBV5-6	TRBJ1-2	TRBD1	TGTGCCAGCAGCCCTGCATTTACAGGGGCCTATGGCTACACCTTC	CASSPAFTGAYGYTF
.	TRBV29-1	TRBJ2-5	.	TGCAGCGTGCCCGGGACATACGGCCAAGAGACCCAGTACTTC	CSVPGTYGQETQYF
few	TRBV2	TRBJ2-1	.	TGTGCCAGCAAACAGAGCTCCTACAATGAGCAGTTCTTC	CASKQSSYNEQFF
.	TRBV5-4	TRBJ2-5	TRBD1	TGTGCCAGCCGCTCTCAGTGGGACAGGATAAAGACCCAGTACTTC	CASRSQWDRIKTQYF
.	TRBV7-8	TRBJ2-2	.	TGTGCCAGCAGGCCCGTCTGGAGGGCGAGCGGTACCGGGGAGCTGTTTTTT	CASRPVWRASGTGELFF
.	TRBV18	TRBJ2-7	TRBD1	TGTGCCAGCTCACTTGGACAGGAATACGAGCAGTACTTC	CASSLGQEYEQYF
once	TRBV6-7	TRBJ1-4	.	TGTGCCAGCAGCCTACTCGCCACAACTAATGAAAAACTGTTTTTT	CASSLLATTNEKLFF
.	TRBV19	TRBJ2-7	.	TGTGCCAGTAGTATAGGTCAGGGTGGTTCCTACGAGCAGTACTTC	CASSIGQGGSYEQYF
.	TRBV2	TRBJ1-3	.	TGTGCCAGCAGCGAGGTGAGGGCCACCCCTGGAAACACCATATATTTT	CASSEVRATPGNTIYF
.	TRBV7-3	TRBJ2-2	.	TGTGCCAGCAGCCCGACTAGTAGGAGCCCCGGGGAGCTGTTTTTT	CASSPTSRSPGELFF
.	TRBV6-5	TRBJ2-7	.	TGTGCCAGCATACGGACGGACAACTACGAGCAGTACTTC	CASIRTDNYEQYF
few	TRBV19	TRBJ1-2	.	TGTGCCAGTAGTATAACGGAGGGCCGGTACTATGGCTACACCTTC	CASSITEGRYYGYTF
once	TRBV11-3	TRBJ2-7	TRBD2	TGTGCCAGCAGCTTAGACGTCTCTGAGCGGGGCTCCCGGTACTTC	CASSLDVSERGSRYF
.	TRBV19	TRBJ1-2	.	TGTGCCAGTAGTATGGGGACGGGAGATCTCTATGGCTACACCTTC	CASSMGTGDLYGYTF
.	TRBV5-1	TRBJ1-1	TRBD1	TGCGCCAGCAGCCAACAGGGGCACGGCTCTGAAGCTTTCTTT	CASSQQGHGSEAFF
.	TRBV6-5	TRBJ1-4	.	TGTGCCAGCAGTTACGAAGCGGCCACTAATGAAAAACTGTTTTTT	CASSYEAATNEKLFF
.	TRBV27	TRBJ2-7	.	TGTGCCAGCAGTTTTAGCGGTCAGGCTCCCTACGAGCAGTACTTC	CASSFSGQAPYEQYF
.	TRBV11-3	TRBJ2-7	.	TGTGCCAGCAGTACTATAGGGGGTTCCGAGCAGTACTTC	CASSTIGGSEQYF
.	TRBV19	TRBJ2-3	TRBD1	TGTGCCAGTAGTCCGAGGGGACAGAAACTTAGCACAGATACGCAGTATTTT	CASSPRGQKLSTDTQYF
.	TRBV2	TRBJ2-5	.	TGTGCCAGCCATGCACAGCCTCAAGAGACCCAGTACTTC	CASHAQPQETQYF
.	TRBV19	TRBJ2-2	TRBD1	TGTGCCAGCCACAGGGGAAGGACCGGGGAGCTGTTTTTT	CASHRGRTGELFF
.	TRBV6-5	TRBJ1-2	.	TGTGCCAGCAGTTACGCGGACTTTAACTATGGCTACACCTTC	CASSYADFNYGYTF
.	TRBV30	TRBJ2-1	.	TGTGCCGGGACGGGGGGCGGGGTAGGGTATTCCTCGATTAATGAGCAGTTCTTC	CAGTGGGVGYSSINEQFF
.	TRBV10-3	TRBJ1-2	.	TGTGCCATCAGTGACAGTGATGCTAACTATGGCTACACCTTC	CAISDSDANYGYTF
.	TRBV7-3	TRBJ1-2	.	TGTGCCAGCTCCCCCGGGTATGGCTATGGCTACACCTTC	CASSPGYGYGYTF
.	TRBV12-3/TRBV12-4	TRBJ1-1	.	TGTGCCAGCAGCCTAGGGGCAGGGGCTGAAGCTTTCTTT	CASSLGAGAEAFF
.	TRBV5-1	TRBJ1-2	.	TGCGCCAGCAGCTCGGACAAGCCAGCTCGTGGGGGCTACACCTTC	CASSSDKPARGGYTF
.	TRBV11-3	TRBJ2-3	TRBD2	TGTGCCAGCAGCTTCTTTGGACTAGCGGAAACAGATACGCAGTATTTT	CASSFFGLAETDTQYF
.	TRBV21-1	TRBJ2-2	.	TGTGCCAGCGCTTACTCTAGGCGAAATCCACCAGCGAACACCGGGGAGCTGTTTTTT	CASAYSRRNPPANTGELFF
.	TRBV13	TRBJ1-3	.	TGTGCCAGCAGCTTAGAAACCGGAGGTGGTGGAAACACCATATATTTT	CASSLETGGGGNTIYF
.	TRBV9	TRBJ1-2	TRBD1	TGTGCCAGCAGCATCACCGGGACAGGGATTGAAGGCTACACCTTC	CASSITGTGIEGYTF
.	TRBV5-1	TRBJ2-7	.	TGCGCCAGCGCTTCCTTGCTCACGGACGAGCAGTACTTC	CASASLLTDEQYF
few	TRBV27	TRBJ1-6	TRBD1	TGTGCCAGCAGGGGACAGGGCGCACCCCTCCACTTT	CASRGQGAPLHF
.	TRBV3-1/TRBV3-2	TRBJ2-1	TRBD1	TGTGCCAGCAGCCAAGAGACAGGGCCCTACAATGAGCAGTTCTTC	CASSQETGPYNEQFF
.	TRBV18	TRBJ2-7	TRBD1	TGTGCCAGCTCACTCGGCCGGGACAGGGTGTACGAGCAGTACTTC	CASSLGRDRVYEQYF
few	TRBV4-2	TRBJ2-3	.	TGTGCCAGCAGCCAAGAAGCGATAAGACTGGATACGCAGTATTTT	CASSQEAIRLDTQYF
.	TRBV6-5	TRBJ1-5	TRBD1	TGTGCCAGCAGCTTGACAGGGCAACAGCCCCAGCATTTT	CASSLTGQQPQHF
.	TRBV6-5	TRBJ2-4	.	TGTGCCAGCAGTTCAACTTGGAGGCACATTCAGTACTTC	CASSSTWRHIQYF
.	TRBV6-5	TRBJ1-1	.	TGTGCCAGCAGCAACCTTGGTGAGCCTCCTGAAGCTTTCTTT	CASSNLGEPPEAFF
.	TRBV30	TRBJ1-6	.	TGTGCCTGGAGTGTACCCCATGGTAGGGGCCCCTATAATTCACCCCTCCACTTT	CAWSVPHGRGPYNSPLHF
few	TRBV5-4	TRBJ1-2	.	TGTGCCAGCAGCTTGGGGACGGACAGTTACTATGGCTACACCTTC	CASSLGTDSYYGYTF
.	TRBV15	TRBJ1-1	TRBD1	TGTGCCAGCCACGGGCCAGGGGGCGGCACGGACACTGAAGCTTTCTTT	CASHGPGGGTDTEAFF
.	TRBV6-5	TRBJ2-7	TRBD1	TGTGCCAGCAGTATCATAAAGGGGGCATACGAGCAGTACTTC	CASSIIKGAYEQYF
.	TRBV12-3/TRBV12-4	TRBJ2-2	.	TGTGCCAGCAGACAGGGAAACACCGGGGAGCTGTTTTTT	CASRQGNTGELFF
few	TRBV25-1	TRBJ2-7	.	TGTGCCAGCAGTCACCCAGGGACCTACGAGCAGTACTTC	CASSHPGTYEQYF